This T cell receptor beta chain came from a study of control samples from healthy donors and cancer patients. Profiled with immunoSEQ multiplex PCR; TCRdb holds only in-frame clones, not every one. The data show about 410,000 clones, roughly 90% seen once. V lost 2 bases, J lost 0 bases, and 5 bases lay in between. In germline, CDR1 is MDHEN, CDR2 SYDVKM. This CDR3 spans 13 amino acids. The chain links TRBV28 to TRBJ2-7; unclear D gene. This TCR came from a man between 40 and 49 years old with head and neck cancer. The sequencing sample was made of PBMCs. The CDR3 region has the DNA TGTGCCAGCAGTTTAAGCAGCTCCTACGAGCAGTACTTC. It specifies CASSLSSSYEQYF.